The 10 T cell receptor beta chains listed next were all sequenced from one sample in a study of blood T cell repertoires in COVID-19. Assay used: immunoSEQ multiplex PCR; TCRdb lists only in-frame clones, some missing. The sample has some 200,000 clones, about 85% seen once. The sample consisted of peripheral blood. The receptors originated from a woman aged 55 to 70 who had recovered from COVID-19.

The V gene is TRBV7-6, the J gene TRBJ1-3, with D tentatively TRBD1 (6 bases). Germline CDR1 is SGHVS and CDR2 is FNYEAQ. Between the trimmed V and J ends, which lost 0 bases and 4 bases, there was a span of 13 bases. The CDR3 length is 16 residues. The CDR3 loop is CASSLAMTGRGNTIYF. CDR3 coding DNA: TGTGCCAGCAGCTTAGCGATGACAGGCCGGGGAAACACCATATATTTT.

J is TRBJ1-1 and V is TRBV7-8, with D maybe TRBD1 (5 bases). The CDR3 has 14 residues. CDR1 is SGHVS and CDR2 is FQNEAQ in the germline V gene. V lost 5 bases to trimming and J lost 7 bases, with 17 bases between them. The CDR3 protein is CASSALTDSNEAFF. Here the CDR3 DNA reads TGTGCCAGCAGCGCACTGACAGACAGTAATGAAGCTTTCTTT.

CDR3 residues: CASSYSYDTDTQYF. CDR3 nucleotides: TGTGCCAGCAGTTACTCCTATGACACAGATACGCAGTATTTT. The V call is TRBV6-5, the J call TRBJ2-3; D gene unclear. The CDR3 has 14 amino acids. V was clipped by 0 bases and J by 2 bases, with 6 bases between them. In germline, CDR1 is MNHEY, CDR2 SVGAGI.

The rearrangement links TRBV10-3 to TRBJ2-5, with D possibly matching TRBD2 (5 bases). There are 14 residues in the CDR3. Germline V gene data show CDR1 as ENHRY and CDR2 as SYGVKD. V gave up 6 bases and J gave up 2 bases, with 13 bases separating them. CDR3: CAIRATRDQETQYF. The CDR3 bases are TGTGCCATCAGAGCTACTAGGGATCAAGAGACCCAGTACTTC.

The chain combines TRBV18 with TRBJ2-4, with 10 bases that match TRBD2. The V and J ends lost 5 bases and 6 bases, in that order; junction bases with no gene match: 7. The CDR3 consists of 15 residues. Germline CDR1 is KGHSH and CDR2 is LQKENI. The CDR3 nucleotides read TGTGCCAGCTCATCCCAAAAGCGGGGGGGAAACATTCAGTACTTC. Translating gives CASSSQKRGGNIQYF.

J is TRBJ2-7 and V is TRBV15; tentatively, D is TRBD2 (5 bases). Trimming took 8 bases from V and 2 from J, leaving 16 bases between them. The CDR3 contains 14 residues. From germline, CDR1 is LNHNV and CDR2 YYDKDF (reference sequence). The CDR3: CATGERHGPYEQYF. CDR3 DNA sequence: TGTGCCACCGGGGAGAGGCACGGGCCCTACGAGCAGTACTTC.

This rearrangement joins TRBV9 to TRBJ1-2; 8 bases map to TRBD1. V dropped 4 bases and J dropped 5; count of bases not matched to a gene: 10. This CDR3 is built from 15 residues. CDR1 and CDR2 (germline): SGDLS, YYNGEE. The CDR3 DNA reads TGTGCCAGCAGCCCAGGGGGCGACGGAGTATATGGCTACACCTTC. Its protein product is CASSPGGDGVYGYTF.

The V call is TRBV27, the J call TRBJ1-6; D is ambiguous. The CDR3 is 13 amino acids. The V gene lost 3 bases and the J gene lost 6 bases, with 6 bases spanning the gap. Per the germline V gene, CDR1 is MNHEY and CDR2 is SMNVEV (reference sequence). The CDR3 DNA follows: TGTGCCAGCAGTTTTGGCACTAATTCACCCCTCCACTTT. It is translated as CASSFGTNSPLHF.

The J gene is TRBJ1-2, the V gene TRBV5-1; D gene unclear. Between the trimmed V and J ends, which lost 3 bases and 5 bases, there was a span of 17 bases. This CDR3 is 15 amino acids long. Germline CDR1 is SGHRS and CDR2 is YFSETQ. The CDR3 here is CASSSVGRGEYGYTF. CDR3 bases: TGCGCCAGCAGCTCGGTCGGCCGCGGGGAGTATGGCTACACCTTC.

The chain couples TRBV7-2 to TRBJ2-3, with 14 nucleotides matching TRBD2. This CDR3 is built from 16 residues. The V gene end was trimmed by 5 bases and the J gene end by 9 bases; junction bases not matched to a gene: 10. Per the germline V gene, CDR1 is SGHTA and CDR2 is FQGNSA. The CDR3 region has the DNA TGTGCCAGCAGCCCCCGACTAGCGGGGGGGCCCCCCACGCAGTATTTT. Translation gives CASSPRLAGGPPTQYF. Combining the CDR3 with reference TRBV7-2 and TRBJ2-3 gives the whole variable domain GAGVSQSPSNKVTEKGKDVELRCDPISGHTALYWYRQSLGQGLEFLIYFQGNSAPDKSGLPSDRFSAERTGGSVSTLTIQRTQQEDSAVYLCASSPRLAGGPPTQYFGPGTRLTVL.